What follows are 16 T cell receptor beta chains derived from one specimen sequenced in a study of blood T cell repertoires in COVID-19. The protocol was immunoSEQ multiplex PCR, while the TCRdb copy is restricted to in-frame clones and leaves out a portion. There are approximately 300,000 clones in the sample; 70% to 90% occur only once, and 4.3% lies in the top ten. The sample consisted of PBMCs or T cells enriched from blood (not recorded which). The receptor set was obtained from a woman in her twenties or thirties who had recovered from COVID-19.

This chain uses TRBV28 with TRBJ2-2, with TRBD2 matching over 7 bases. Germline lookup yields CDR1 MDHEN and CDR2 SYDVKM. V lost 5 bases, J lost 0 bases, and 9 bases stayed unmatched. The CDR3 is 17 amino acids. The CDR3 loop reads CASSLLGGSPNTGELFF. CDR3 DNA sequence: TGTGCCAGCAGTCTGCTGGGCGGGAGCCCGAACACCGGGGAGCTGTTTTTT.

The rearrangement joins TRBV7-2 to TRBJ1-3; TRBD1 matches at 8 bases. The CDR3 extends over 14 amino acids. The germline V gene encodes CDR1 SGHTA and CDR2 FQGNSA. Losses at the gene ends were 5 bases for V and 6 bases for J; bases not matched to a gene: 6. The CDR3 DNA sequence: TGTGCCAGCAGCCCCACAGGGGGAGAAAACACCATATATTTT. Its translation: CASSPTGGENTIYF.

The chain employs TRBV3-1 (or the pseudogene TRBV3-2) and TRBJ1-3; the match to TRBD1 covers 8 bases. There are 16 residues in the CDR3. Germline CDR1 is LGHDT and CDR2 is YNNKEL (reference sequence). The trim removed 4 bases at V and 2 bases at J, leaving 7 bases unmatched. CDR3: CASSPLDRGAGNTIYF. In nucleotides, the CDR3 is TGTGCCAGCAGCCCTCTAGACAGGGGCGCTGGAAACACCATATATTTT.

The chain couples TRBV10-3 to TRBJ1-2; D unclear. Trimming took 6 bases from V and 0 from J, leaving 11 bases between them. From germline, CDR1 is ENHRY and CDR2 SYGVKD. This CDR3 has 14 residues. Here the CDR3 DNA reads TGTGCCATCAGGGCAGGCCTTGCTAACTATGGCTACACCTTC. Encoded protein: CAIRAGLANYGYTF.

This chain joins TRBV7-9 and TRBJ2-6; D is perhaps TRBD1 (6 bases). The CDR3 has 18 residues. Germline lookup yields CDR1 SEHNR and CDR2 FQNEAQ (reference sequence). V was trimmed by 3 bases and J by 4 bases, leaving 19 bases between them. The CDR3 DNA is TGTGCCAGCAGCTTGCTGGGGGCGGGTCCTAGGGGGGCCAACGTCCTGACTTTC. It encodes CASSLLGAGPRGANVLTF. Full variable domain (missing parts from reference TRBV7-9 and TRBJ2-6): DTGVSQNPRHKITKRGQNVTFRCDPISEHNRLYWYRQTLGQGPEFLTYFQNEAQLEKSRLLSDRFSAERPKGSFSTLEIQRTEQGDSAMYLCASSLLGAGPRGANVLTFGAGSRLTVL.

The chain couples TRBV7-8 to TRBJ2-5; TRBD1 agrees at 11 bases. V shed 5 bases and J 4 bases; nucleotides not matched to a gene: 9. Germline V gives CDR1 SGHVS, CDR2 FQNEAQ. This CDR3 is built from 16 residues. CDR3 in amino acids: CASSVTGTGGIETQYF. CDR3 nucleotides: TGTGCCAGCAGCGTAACCGGGACAGGGGGTATAGAGACCCAGTACTTC. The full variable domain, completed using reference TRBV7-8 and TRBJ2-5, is GAGVSQSPRYKVAKRGQDVALRCDPISGHVSLFWYQQALGQGPEFLTYFQNEAQLDKSGLPSDRFFAERPEGSVSTLKIQRTQQEDSAVYLCASSVTGTGGIETQYFGPGTRLLVL.

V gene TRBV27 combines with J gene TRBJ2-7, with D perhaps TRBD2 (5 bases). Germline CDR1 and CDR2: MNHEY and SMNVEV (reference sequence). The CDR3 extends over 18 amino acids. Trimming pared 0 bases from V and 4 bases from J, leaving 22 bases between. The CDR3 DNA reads TGTGCCAGCAGTTTATCGCTGGGGAGCATCCCCCAGACGTACGAGCAGTACTTC. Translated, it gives CASSLSLGSIPQTYEQYF.

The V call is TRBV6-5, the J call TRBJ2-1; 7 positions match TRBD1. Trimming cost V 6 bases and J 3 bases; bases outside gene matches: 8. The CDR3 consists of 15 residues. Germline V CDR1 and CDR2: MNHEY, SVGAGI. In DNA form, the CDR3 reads TGTGCCAGCAGCCTGACAGGGACCCTCTACAATGAGCAGTTCTTC. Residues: CASSLTGTLYNEQFF.

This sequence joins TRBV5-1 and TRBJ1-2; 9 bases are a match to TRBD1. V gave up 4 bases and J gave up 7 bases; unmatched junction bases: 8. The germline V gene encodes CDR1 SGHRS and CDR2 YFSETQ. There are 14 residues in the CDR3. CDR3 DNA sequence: TGCGCCAGCAGCCCCGGGACAGGGAATATTGGCTACACCTTC. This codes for CASSPGTGNIGYTF.

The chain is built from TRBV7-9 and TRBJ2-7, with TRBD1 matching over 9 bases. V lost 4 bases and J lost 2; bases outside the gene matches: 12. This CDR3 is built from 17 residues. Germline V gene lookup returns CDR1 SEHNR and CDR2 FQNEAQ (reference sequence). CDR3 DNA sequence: TGTGCCAGCAGCTCGACCTCCGGGACAGGGTCCCCCTACGAGCAGTACTTC. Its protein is CASSSTSGTGSPYEQYF.

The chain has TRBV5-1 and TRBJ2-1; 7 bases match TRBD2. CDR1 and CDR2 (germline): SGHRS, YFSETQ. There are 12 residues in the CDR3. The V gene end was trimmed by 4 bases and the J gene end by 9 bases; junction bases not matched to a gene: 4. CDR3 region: CASSPGTTEQFF. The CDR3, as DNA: TGCGCCAGCAGCCCTGGGACTACTGAGCAGTTCTTC.

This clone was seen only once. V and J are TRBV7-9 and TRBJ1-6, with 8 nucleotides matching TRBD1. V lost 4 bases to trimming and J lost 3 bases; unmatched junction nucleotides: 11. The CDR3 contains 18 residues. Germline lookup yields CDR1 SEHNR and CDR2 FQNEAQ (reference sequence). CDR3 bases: TGTGCCAGCAGCTCGGACGGAACAGGGGGAGTCTATAATTCACCCCTCCACTTT. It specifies CASSSDGTGGVYNSPLHF.

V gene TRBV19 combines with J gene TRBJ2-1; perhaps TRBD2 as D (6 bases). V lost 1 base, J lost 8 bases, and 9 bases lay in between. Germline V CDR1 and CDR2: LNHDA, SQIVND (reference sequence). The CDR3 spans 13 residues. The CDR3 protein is CASSIVRGDEQFF. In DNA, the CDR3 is TGTGCCAGTAGTATAGTGCGGGGCGATGAGCAGTTCTTC.

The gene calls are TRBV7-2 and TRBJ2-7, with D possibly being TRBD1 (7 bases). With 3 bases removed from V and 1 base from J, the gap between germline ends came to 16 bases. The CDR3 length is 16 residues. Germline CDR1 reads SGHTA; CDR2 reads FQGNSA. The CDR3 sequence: CASSFRRGVISYEQYF. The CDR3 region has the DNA TGTGCCAGCAGCTTCCGCAGGGGGGTAATTTCCTACGAGCAGTACTTC.

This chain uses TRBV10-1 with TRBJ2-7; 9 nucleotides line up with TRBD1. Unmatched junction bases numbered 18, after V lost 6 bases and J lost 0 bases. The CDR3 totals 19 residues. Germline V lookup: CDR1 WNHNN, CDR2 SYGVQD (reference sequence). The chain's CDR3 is CASRGLGQGDRPCSYEQYF. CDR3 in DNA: TGCGCCAGCAGGGGGCTGGGACAGGGCGATCGTCCCTGCTCCTACGAGCAGTACTTC.

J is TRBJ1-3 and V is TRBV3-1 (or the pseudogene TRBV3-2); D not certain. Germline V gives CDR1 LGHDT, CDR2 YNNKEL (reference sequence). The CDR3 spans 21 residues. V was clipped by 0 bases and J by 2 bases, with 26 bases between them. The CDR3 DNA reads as TGTGCCAGCAGCCAAGAAGCACCTTCGATCGTCACCTTGTCTGCTGGAAACACCATATATTTT. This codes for CASSQEAPSIVTLSAGNTIYF.